This TCR beta chain was documented in a study of cytomegalovirus exposure and HLA in healthy donors. Findings and caveats of the study: 87-base-pair reads could not separate some V segments, including TRBV6-2 and TRBV6-3. Reports state that TCR beta sequences accurately predicted most subjects' HLA-A and HLA-B alleles.

The CDR3 loop spans 13 amino acids. Per the germline V gene, CDR1 is LNHDA and CDR2 is SQIVND (reference sequence). The V and J ends lost 3 bases and 1 base respectively, with 5 bases between them. It was with 60 Vbeta and 13 Jbeta primers that the PCR ran. In the original processing: A follow-up analysis tallied 73 million or so unique TCR beta chains, 8.5 million to 14 million shared. This table comes from immunoSEQ multiplex PCR, and its TCRdb copy is limited to in-frame clones, with some not included. V, J and clone size were drawn from that table, and D and trimming were deduced from the DNA. This sample has about 71,000 clones; roughly two thirds occur once, and the top ten carry 7.6%. About this clone itself: Its antigen remains unidentified. Other DNA sequences in the sample encode the same CDR3.

The V call is TRBV19, the J call TRBJ2-3; D not certain. The sequence was obtained from a man aged 40-50 years in good health and CMV-seropositive. The sequenced sample was PBMCs. CDR3 loop: CASSMQGTDTQYF. The CDR3 coding sequence is TGTGCCAGTAGTATGCAGGGCACAGATACGCAGTATTTT.